These 21 T cell receptor beta chains originate from one sample sequenced in a study of vaccination effects on CD4 cells after COVID-19. The antigens of these receptors remain unknown. Profiling relied on immunoSEQ multiplex PCR, and the TCRdb table lists in-frame clones only, not all of them. The repertoire consists of more than 60,000 clones, with roughly 74% occurring once and the leading ten covering 1.5% to 1.8%. Expansion of antigen-specific CD4+ T cells with viral peptide pools was carried out by the ViraFEST assay before sequencing. Culturing for 10 to 11 days preceded CD4+ T cell isolation. Each participant was administered two doses of either the BNT162b2 or the mRNA-1273 vaccine. The specimen was CD4+ T cells from PBMCs cultured with HCoV-229E spike peptides, collected after COVID-19 vaccination. The source is a human donor who received a COVID-19 vaccine.

V is TRBV5-8 and J is TRBJ1-6; D ambiguous. The CDR3 runs to 13 residues. Germline V gives CDR1 SGHTS, CDR2 YDEGEE. V lost 2 bases to trimming and J lost 8 bases, with 8 bases between them. CDR3 in DNA: TGTGCCAGCAGCTTTACCCGGTATTCACCCCTCCACTTT. It specifies CASSFTRYSPLHF.

The V and J genes are TRBV10-3 and TRBJ2-1, with TRBD1 as a possible D gene (5 bases). The CDR3 extends over 14 amino acids. Trimming shortened V by 0 bases and J by 10 bases, and 13 bases separated the two germline ends. From germline, CDR1 is ENHRY and CDR2 SYGVKD. This CDR3 is CAISESTVPREQFF. The CDR3 DNA is TGTGCCATCAGTGAGTCGACAGTTCCACGGGAGCAGTTCTTC.

The V gene is TRBV24-1, the J gene TRBJ2-3, with TRBD1 as a possible D gene (6 bases). CDR3 length: 15 amino acids. CDR1 is KGHDR and CDR2 is SFDVKD in the germline V gene. V was trimmed by 0 bases and J by 2 bases, leaving 8 bases between them. This chain's CDR3 is CATSDLGQNTDTQYF. The CDR3 region has the DNA TGTGCCACCAGTGATTTGGGACAGAACACAGATACGCAGTATTTT.

The chain links TRBV15 to TRBJ2-5, with D possibly being TRBD1 (6 bases). The V gene lost 6 bases and the J gene lost 2 bases, with 13 bases spanning the gap. Germline values: CDR1 LNHNV, CDR2 YYDKDF (reference sequence). The CDR3 totals 14 residues. Here the CDR3 DNA reads TGTGCCACCAGTAGGACAGAATTACAAGAGACCCAGTACTTC. Its translation is CATSRTELQETQYF.

The chain recombines TRBV5-1 with TRBJ2-4, with 10 bases identical to TRBD2. The CDR3 is made up of 14 amino acids. CDR1 SGHRS and CDR2 YFSETQ come from the germline V gene. Trimming removed 4 bases from V and 5 bases from J; junction bases left unmatched: 3. Written as DNA, the CDR3 is TGCGCCAGCAGCAGTGGACTAGCGGAAAACATTCAGTACTTC. Protein: CASSSGLAENIQYF.

The chain recombines TRBV27 with TRBJ1-6; 10 nucleotides line up with TRBD1. Trimming cost V 6 bases and J 4 bases; bases outside gene matches: 3. Germline V gene data show CDR1 as MNHEY and CDR2 as SMNVEV (reference sequence). The CDR3 runs 15 residues. CDR3 nucleotide sequence: TGTGCCAGCAGGGGACAGGGGCCATATAATTCACCCCTCCACTTT. Amino acid sequence: CASRGQGPYNSPLHF.

The chain recombines TRBV6-5 with TRBJ2-3, with D tentatively TRBD1 (5 bases). Trimming removed 6 bases at V and 4 bases at J, with 11 bases between. Germline V CDR1 and CDR2: MNHEY, SVGAGI. The CDR3 runs 13 residues. The CDR3, as DNA: TGTGCCAGCAGCCTCTGGGGCGCAGATACGCAGTATTTT. Encoded protein: CASSLWGADTQYF.

This clone was counted a single time. This sequence joins TRBV5-6 and TRBJ2-7; no clear D gene. Trimming removed 1 base at V and 1 base at J, with 3 bases between. Germline CDR1 and CDR2: SGHDT and YYEEEE. The CDR3 totals 12 residues. The CDR3 here is CASSLLSYEQYV. The CDR3 DNA reads as TGTGCCAGCAGCTTGTTATCCTACGAGCAGTACGTC.

This clone was observed once. CDR3 DNA sequence: TGTGCCAGCAGCAAAGTACACCTTAGGACAGCGTATTTCCAAGAGACCCAGTACTTC. It encodes CASSKVHLRTAYFQETQYF. The chain links TRBV21-1 to TRBJ2-5; the table assigns TRBD1, which was not confirmed against the DNA. TRBV21-1 has pseudogene status. This CDR3 has 19 amino acids.

This clone was counted a single time. The chain couples TRBV2 to TRBJ2-5, with D possibly being TRBD2 (6 bases). In germline, CDR1 is SNHLY, CDR2 FYNNEI. Between the trimmed V and J ends, which lost 4 bases and 5 bases, there was a span of 14 bases. The CDR3 has 14 residues. CDR3 sequence: CASSGTRAGETQYF. The CDR3 bases are TGTGCCAGCAGTGGAACTAGAGCGGGTGAGACCCAGTACTTC.

This chain uses TRBV4-2 with TRBJ2-4; 11 positions match TRBD2. CDR1 LGHNA and CDR2 YNFKEQ come from the germline V gene. V dropped 1 base and J dropped 5; count of bases not matched to a gene: 4. This CDR3 region has 16 residues. DNA of the CDR3: TGTGCCAGCAGCCAAGTTACTAGCGGGGGACAAAACATTCAGTACTTC. It yields the protein CASSQVTSGGQNIQYF.

This clone was seen once. This chain uses TRBV18 with TRBJ2-7; no firm D call. CDR1 and CDR2 (germline): KGHSH, LQKENI. The CDR3 is made up of 14 amino acids. V was shortened by 4 bases and J by 2 bases, with 12 bases between the two germline ends. The CDR3 region is CASSLGPQAYEQYV. As DNA, the CDR3 is TGTGCCAGCTCACTCGGCCCCCAGGCCTACGAGCAGTACGTC.

This rearrangement joins TRBV5-8 to TRBJ1-2; D gene uncertain. Between the trimmed V and J ends, which lost 4 bases and 1 base, there was a span of 11 bases. The CDR3 has 14 amino acids. Per germline, CDR1 SGHTS and CDR2 YDEGEE. The CDR3 spells CASSRRRDNYGYTF. DNA for the CDR3: TGTGCCAGCAGCCGCCGGCGGGATAACTATGGCTACACCTTC.

The rearrangement joins TRBV5-1 to TRBJ2-5, with D perhaps TRBD1 or TRBD2 (6 bases each). CDR3 length: 16 amino acids. Between the trimmed V and J ends, which lost 4 bases and 4 bases, there was a span of 20 bases. Germline V gives CDR1 SGHRS, CDR2 YFSETQ. The CDR3 loop is CASSGGTTGIGETQYF. The CDR3 bases are TGCGCCAGCAGCGGAGGGACAACGGGAATTGGAGAGACCCAGTACTTC.

The CDR3 sequence is CASSSFNLDRPNSNQPQHF. CDR3 DNA sequence: TGTGCCAGCAGTTCCTTTAATCTAGATAGGCCTAATAGCAATCAGCCCCAGCATTTT. This chain links TRBV28 with TRBJ1-5, with D unclear. The CDR3 consists of 19 residues. V shed 4 bases and J shed 0 bases, with 22 bases lying between them. The germline V gene has CDR1 MDHEN and CDR2 SYDVKM.

The chain employs TRBV3-1 (or the pseudogene TRBV3-2) and TRBJ2-5; D not resolved. V lost 1 base, J lost 4 bases, and 1 base lay in between. The CDR3 is 11 amino acids. CDR1 LGHDT and CDR2 YNNKEL come from the germline V gene (reference sequence). In nucleotides, the CDR3 is TGTGCCAGCAGCCAAGGAGAGACCCAGTACTTC. Translation gives CASSQGETQYF.

V usage is TRBV5-1 and J usage is TRBJ1-2, with TRBD1 matching 10 bases. The V gene's germline CDR1 is SGHRS and CDR2 YFSETQ. This CDR3 has 18 residues. V lost 0 bases and J lost 2; bases outside the gene matches: 10. The CDR3 reads CASSLGGQGPTSNYGYTF. CDR3 DNA sequence: TGCGCCAGCAGCTTGGGGGGACAGGGGCCAACCTCGAACTATGGCTACACCTTC.

The chain employs TRBV7-2 and TRBJ1-3; D unclear. With 1 base removed from V and 2 bases from J, the gap between germline ends came to 3 bases. Germline CDR1 is SGHTA and CDR2 is FQGNSA. CDR3 length: 13 amino acids. In DNA, the CDR3 is TGTGCCAGCAGCTTAGTTGCTGGAAACACCATATATTTT. It is translated as CASSLVAGNTIYF.

The chain links TRBV7-2 to TRBJ2-2, with a tentative D call TRBD2 (5 bases). CDR3 length: 15 amino acids. Germline V CDR1 and CDR2: SGHTA, FQGNSA. Trimming took 4 bases from V and 4 from J, leaving 13 bases between them. This chain's CDR3 is CASSYSLGGTGELFF. CDR3 coding DNA: TGTGCCAGCAGCTACTCATTAGGAGGCACCGGGGAGCTGTTTTTT.

The V gene is TRBV6-5, the J gene TRBJ1-1, with TRBD1 matching 8 bases. The CDR3 runs to 14 residues. The junction had 9 bases not matched to a gene; V was cut back by 8 bases and J by 4 bases. CDR1 is MNHEY and CDR2 is SVGAGI in the germline V gene. This chain's CDR3 is CASLWTGRFTEAFF. The CDR3 coding sequence is TGTGCCAGCCTATGGACAGGGCGCTTCACTGAAGCTTTCTTT.

J is TRBJ1-2 and V is TRBV18; 9 nucleotides line up with TRBD1. This CDR3 spans 15 amino acids. Germline V gene lookup returns CDR1 KGHSH and CDR2 LQKENI. The junction had 4 bases not matched to a gene; V was cut back by 1 base and J by 4 bases. This CDR3 reads CASSPRGQGGYGYTF. The CDR3 DNA is TGTGCCAGCTCACCACGGGGACAGGGCGGCTATGGCTACACCTTC.